This entry features one TCR beta chain sequence. As yet, its antigen is unknown. Measured with immunoSEQ multiplex PCR; TCRdb has only the in-frame clones, and not every one. The data hold approximately 29,000 clones, with almost 85% observed a single time. The CDR3 contains 17 residues. The germline V and J ends were trimmed by 1 base and 0 bases, with 16 bases remaining between them. The germline CDR1 and CDR2 sequences are SGHNT and YYREEE (reference sequence). The data are from a study of PD-1 blockade in classical Hodgkin lymphoma. On the study more broadly: Nivolumab 3 mg/kg was given intravenously every 2 weeks.

Study-wide results and caveats: Complete responders possessed baseline diversity comparable to newly diagnosed patients.

Time point here: cycle 4 day 1 (C4D1), after around six weeks of nivolumab. Brentuximab vedotin exposure varied, and every patient relapsed after autologous stem cell transplantation. Sequencing used peripheral blood mononuclear cells (PBMCs), obtained before the fourth cycle of nivolumab. The sequence derives from a human donor with classical Hodgkin lymphoma. The chain couples TRBV5-4 to TRBJ1-2, with D perhaps matching TRBD1 (5 bases). For the CDR3, the DNA is TGTGCCAGCAGCTTGAGAAGGGGCGAATCGGCTAACTATGGCTACACCTTC. Protein sequence: CASSLRRGESANYGYTF.